The T cell receptor (beta chain) described here comes from a study of CD8 T cells in ankylosing spondylitis. A quantitative 5'-RACE method, one with molecular barcodes, was used to make TCR beta libraries. TCRdb reprocessed the 5' RACE reads via MiXCR and lists one record per CDR3 protein. Among under 250,000 distinct CDR3 sequences listed, roughly 32% were seen once. The CDR3 is 14 residues long. The V and J ends lost 2 bases and 4 bases respectively, with 12 bases between them. The germline gives CDR1 SGHRS, CDR2 YFSETQ. Sequenced material: blood, either unsorted or a sorted T cell fraction (not recorded which). The origin of this receptor is a male donor with ankylosing spondylitis or in good health (not recorded which). This chain uses TRBV5-1 with TRBJ1-2; the D gene is possibly TRBD1 (5 bases). The CDR3 DNA is TGCGCCAGCAGCTTCACCGGGACCTCCTATGGCTACACCTTC. Its translation is CASSFTGTSYGYTF.